Below are 12 T cell receptor beta chains sequenced from a single sample in a study of blood T cell repertoires in COVID-19 (dated by TCRdb to 2019 to 2021). Receptor amplification or capture employed the immunoSEQ multiplex PCR assay. Held by TCRdb, this immuneACCESS table contains in-frame sequences only and omits some clones. Under half of the omission traces to an unresolved V gene where checked; the cause of the rest is unknown. For this sample there are tens of thousands of clones; around 85% appear just once. Of the sample, under 3.5% falls within the top ten clones. The source material was peripheral blood. All receptors come from a woman older than 75 with COVID-19, enrolled during active disease.

The V call is TRBV7-9, the J call TRBJ1-2, with 7 bases fitting TRBD1. This CDR3 has 14 residues. The junction had 4 bases not matched to a gene; V was cut back by 4 bases and J by 2 bases. The V gene's germline CDR1 is SEHNR and CDR2 FQNEAQ (reference sequence). The CDR3 nucleotides are TGTGCCAGCAGCTCGAAACAGGGGAACTATGGCTACACCTTC. Translation: CASSSKQGNYGYTF.

This clone was detected only a few times. The CDR3 is CSVPGGSTNEKLFF. DNA of the CDR3: TGCAGCGTTCCAGGGGGCTCCACTAATGAAAAACTGTTTTTT. This rearrangement joins TRBV29-1 to TRBJ1-4; 8 bases are a match to TRBD1. The CDR3 is 14 residues long. Losses at the gene ends were 5 bases for V and 2 bases for J; bases not matched to a gene: 4. CDR1 and CDR2 from the germline V gene are SQVTM and ANQGSEA. The variable domain in full, completed from reference TRBV29-1 and TRBJ1-4, reads SAVISQKPSRDICQRGTSLTIQCQVDSQVTMMFWYRQQPGQSLTLIATANQGSEATYESGFVIDKFPISRPNLTFSTLTVSNMSPEDSSIYLCSVPGGSTNEKLFFGSGTQLSVL.

J is TRBJ1-5 and V is TRBV7-8; the D is unclear. Germline V CDR1 and CDR2: SGHVS, FQNEAQ. The CDR3 is 15 residues long. With 2 bases removed from V and 5 bases from J, the gap between germline ends came to 13 bases. The chain's CDR3 is CASSLRRLRDQPQHF. In nucleotides, the CDR3 is TGTGCCAGCAGCTTAAGGAGGTTACGGGATCAGCCCCAGCATTTT.

The CDR3 loop is CASSTGYEQYF. CDR3 bases: TGCGCCAGCAGTACGGGCTACGAGCAGTACTTC. The chain carries TRBV5-1 and TRBJ2-7; D uncertain. The V end lost 5 bases, the J end lost 3 bases, and 6 bases lay between the germline ends. CDR3 length equals 11 residues. The V gene's germline CDR1 is SGHRS and CDR2 YFSETQ.

The CDR3 loop is CASSQDDRGFSGANVLTF. CDR3 bases: TGCGCCAGCAGCCAAGATGACAGGGGCTTTTCTGGGGCCAACGTCCTGACTTTC. The V and J genes are TRBV4-1 and TRBJ2-6, with 8 nucleotides matching TRBD1. The CDR3 is made up of 18 amino acids. Germline V gene sequence: CDR1 MGHRA, CDR2 YSYEKL. The V gene end was trimmed by 0 bases and the J gene end by 1 base; junction bases not matched to a gene: 5.

The sample holds one count of this clone. This chain connects TRBV10-1 to TRBJ1-5; D perhaps matches TRBD1 (6 bases). V shed 6 bases and J shed 0 bases, with 15 bases lying between them. The CDR3 contains 16 residues. CDR1 and CDR2 from the germline V gene are WNHNN and SYGVQD (reference sequence). The CDR3 DNA reads TGCGCCAGCAGCGAAGGGGGGGCCAATAGCAATCAGCCCCAGCATTTT. It yields the protein CASSEGGANSNQPQHF.

V is TRBV5-6 and J is TRBJ2-5; 7 nucleotides line up with TRBD2. Trimming cost V 4 bases and J 5 bases; bases outside gene matches: 8. This CDR3 comprises 14 residues. Germline CDR1 is SGHDT and CDR2 is YYEEEE. The CDR3 DNA follows: TGTGCCAGCAGCCTTCGAGGCGGGGGTGAGACCCAGTACTTC. Its protein is CASSLRGGGETQYF.

The chain is built from TRBV28 and TRBJ1-2; perhaps TRBD1 as D (6 bases). This CDR3 has 15 amino acids. Per germline, CDR1 MDHEN and CDR2 SYDVKM. The ends were cut back, 4 bases at V and 4 bases at J, with 16 bases in the middle. The CDR3 nucleotides read TGTGCCAGCAGTTCCGGACAGCCCCTCGGCTATGGCTACACCTTC. This encodes CASSSGQPLGYGYTF.

The chain links TRBV7-2 to TRBJ2-7; 7 bases line up with TRBD1. The CDR3 has 15 residues. Germline values: CDR1 SGHTA, CDR2 FQGNSA. After removal of 3 bases from V and 4 bases from J, the junction contained 9 bases not matched to a gene. The DNA for the CDR3 is TGTGCCAGCAGCTTGGGGCCGGGACAGAGTTACGAGCAGTACTTC. Translation gives CASSLGPGQSYEQYF.

In this sample, this clone turned up a few times. This chain links TRBV3-1 (or the pseudogene TRBV3-2) with TRBJ2-7; TRBD1 is a possible D gene (6 bases). Germline loops: CDR1 LGHDT, CDR2 YNNKEL (reference sequence). This CDR3 is built from 13 residues. V lost 0 bases to trimming and J lost 4 bases, with 7 bases between them. For the CDR3, the DNA is TGTGCCAGCAGCCAAGACAGGGGTTACGAGCAGTACTTC. Translation gives CASSQDRGYEQYF.

The gene calls are TRBV5-1 and TRBJ2-3; TRBD2 matches 11 bases. CDR1 and CDR2 (germline): SGHRS, YFSETQ. CDR3 length: 17 amino acids. J lost 2 bases, V lost 1 base, and 6 bases had no gene match. CDR3 amino acids: CASSLPLAGGSTDTQYF. In DNA, the CDR3 is TGCGCCAGCAGCTTGCCCCTAGCGGGAGGTTCCACAGATACGCAGTATTTT.

The CDR3 region is CASSMGSPGFRNEQFF. The DNA for the CDR3 is TGTGCCAGTAGTATGGGTTCGCCCGGGTTCCGCAATGAGCAGTTCTTC. This chain connects TRBV19 to TRBJ2-1; D not certain. Trimming pared 3 bases from V and 6 bases from J, leaving 18 bases between. CDR1 is LNHDA, CDR2 SQIVND, per germline (reference sequence). The CDR3 covers 16 residues. The entire variable domain, with the rest obtained from reference TRBV19 and TRBJ2-1, is as follows: DGGITQSPKYLFRKEGQNVTLSCEQNLNHDAMYWYRQDPGQGLRLIYYSQIVNDFQKGDIAEGYSVSREKKESFPLTVTSAQKNPTAFYLCASSMGSPGFRNEQFFGPGTRLTVL.